These T cell receptor beta chains were read from a single sample in a study of beta chain features in type 1 diabetes. Libraries were prepared by immunoSEQ multiplex PCR; TCRdb keeps only in-frame clonotypes and omits some of them. The table lists around 450,000 clones, approximately 10% of them singletons. The sequenced sample was naive CD4+ T cells from blood. Receptors originate from a young woman in good health. The CDR3 runs from the conserved cysteine through the conserved F or W. A clone size is listed for some rows: how often the clone was seen (once, few, many), or a class if it is expanded.

CDR3aa	len	abundance	v_gene
CAGQDGSNEKLFF	13	.	TRBV5-4
CASSSNRGSDTQYF	14	.	TRBV11-2
CASSRTAETQYF	12	.	TRBV9
CASRGDRTEAFF	12	.	TRBV9
CASSSPGRSYEQYF	14	few	TRBV27
CRVEIRGQGVHEQYF	15	.	TRBV29-1
CSVAEGAGYGYTF	13	.	TRBV29-1
CASSLNEQFF	10	.	TRBV11-2
CASSLKGREGDTQYF	15	few	TRBV5-4
CASSSGPTNEKLFF	14	few	TRBV5-4
CASSWGTDTQYF	12	few	TRBV5-1
CASSRDAVGSYEQYF	15	.	TRBV5-1
CAISPWTGEQYF	12	few	TRBV10-3
CTSSQEEGTGANVLTF	16	few	TRBV1
CASSQDGAWGNIQYF	15	few	TRBV4-3
CASSPWGGVTDTQYF	15	.	TRBV4-3
CSMTGNYGYTF	11	.	TRBV29-1
CASSQERKLPLHF	13	few	TRBV4-2
CASSVSGRPGGNSPLHF	17	.	TRBV9
CSAQGANTEAFF	12	.	TRBV29-1
CASRGDRAGNQPQHF	15	few	TRBV2
CALLTDYTGELFF	13	few	TRBV30
CAGERGAVTDTQYF	14	few	TRBV21-1
CASSLASRYMILNIQYF	17	few	TRBV7-8
CATSRDNGQETQYF	14	.	TRBV15
CSVGHLITDTQYF	13	.	TRBV29-1
CASSLKGENIQYF	13	.	TRBV5-1
CASSPQYSGTLQETQYF	17	.	TRBV11-2
CASGGDPDGGELFF	14	few	TRBV9
CASSMVQFRDRGLETQYF	18	.	TRBV7-9
CASSQDFGGLTKQFF	15	few	TRBV14
CASSQEGWQGSYEQYF	16	few	TRBV14
CASRKITGGYNEQFF	15	.	TRBV6-5